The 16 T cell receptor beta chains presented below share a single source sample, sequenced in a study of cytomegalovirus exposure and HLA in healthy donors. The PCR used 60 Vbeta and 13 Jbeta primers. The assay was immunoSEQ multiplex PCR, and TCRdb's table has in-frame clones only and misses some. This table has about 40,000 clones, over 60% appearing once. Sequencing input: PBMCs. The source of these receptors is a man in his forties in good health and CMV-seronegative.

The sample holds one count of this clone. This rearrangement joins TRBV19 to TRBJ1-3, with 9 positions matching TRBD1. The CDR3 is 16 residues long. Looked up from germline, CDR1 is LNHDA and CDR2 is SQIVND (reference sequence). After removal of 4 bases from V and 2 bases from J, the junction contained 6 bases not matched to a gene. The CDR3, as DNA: TGTGCCAGTAGTAACGGACAGGGGCGAACTGGAAACACCATATATTTT. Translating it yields CASSNGQGRTGNTIYF.

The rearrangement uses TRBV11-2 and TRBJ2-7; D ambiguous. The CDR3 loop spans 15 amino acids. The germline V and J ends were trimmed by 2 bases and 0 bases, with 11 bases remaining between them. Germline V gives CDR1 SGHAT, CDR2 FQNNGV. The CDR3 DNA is TGTGCCAGCAGCTTATCTGCGGTTAGCTCCTACGAGCAGTACTTC. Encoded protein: CASSLSAVSSYEQYF. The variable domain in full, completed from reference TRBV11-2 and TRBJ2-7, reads EAGVAQSPRYKIIEKRQSVAFWCNPISGHATLYWYQQILGQGPKLLIQFQNNGVVDDSQLPKDRFSAERLKGVDSTLKIQPAKLEDSAVYLCASSLSAVSSYEQYFGPGTRLTVT.

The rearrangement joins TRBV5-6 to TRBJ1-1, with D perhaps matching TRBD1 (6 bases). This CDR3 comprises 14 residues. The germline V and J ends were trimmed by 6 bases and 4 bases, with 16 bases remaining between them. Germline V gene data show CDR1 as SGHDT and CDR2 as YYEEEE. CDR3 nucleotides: TGTGCCAGCACCACTACAGGGTTGGGCACTGAAGCTTTCTTT. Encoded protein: CASTTTGLGTEAFF.

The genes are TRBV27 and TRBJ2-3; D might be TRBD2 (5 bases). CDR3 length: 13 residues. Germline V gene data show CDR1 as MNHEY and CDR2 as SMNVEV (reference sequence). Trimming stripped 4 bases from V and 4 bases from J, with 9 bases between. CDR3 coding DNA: TGTGCCAGCAGTTCCCGGACTTCAGATACGCAGTATTTT. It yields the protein CASSSRTSDTQYF.

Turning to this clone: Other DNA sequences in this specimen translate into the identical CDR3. For the CDR3, the DNA is TGTGCCAGCAGCCTGGGACAGGGGGCGTACGAGCAGTACTTC. Its translation is CASSLGQGAYEQYF. The chain is built from TRBV7-9 and TRBJ2-7; TRBD1 aligns across 12 bases. Germline trimming cut 5 bases from V and 4 bases from J; bases unmatched to any gene: 3. Per the germline V gene, CDR1 is SEHNR and CDR2 is FQNEAQ (reference sequence). CDR3 length: 14 amino acids.

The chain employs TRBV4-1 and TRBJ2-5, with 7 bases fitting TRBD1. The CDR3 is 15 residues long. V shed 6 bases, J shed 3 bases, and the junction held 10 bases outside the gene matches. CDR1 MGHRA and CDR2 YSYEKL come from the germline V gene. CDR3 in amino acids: CASRARRTGKETQYF. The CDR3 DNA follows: TGCGCCAGCAGGGCTCGTCGGACAGGAAAAGAGACCCAGTACTTC.

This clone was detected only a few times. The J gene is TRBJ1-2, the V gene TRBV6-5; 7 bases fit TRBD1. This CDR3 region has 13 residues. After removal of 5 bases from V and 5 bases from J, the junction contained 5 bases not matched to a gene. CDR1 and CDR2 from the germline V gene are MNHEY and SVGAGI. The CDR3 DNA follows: TGTGCCAGCAGTGCCGACAGGGTTTATGGCTACACCTTC. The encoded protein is CASSADRVYGYTF.

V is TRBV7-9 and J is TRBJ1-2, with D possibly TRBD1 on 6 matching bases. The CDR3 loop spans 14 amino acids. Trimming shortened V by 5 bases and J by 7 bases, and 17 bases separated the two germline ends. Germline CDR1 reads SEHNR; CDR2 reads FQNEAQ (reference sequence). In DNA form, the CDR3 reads TGTGCCAGCAGCCCCCAACGGGGACACTTTGGCTACACCTTC. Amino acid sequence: CASSPQRGHFGYTF.

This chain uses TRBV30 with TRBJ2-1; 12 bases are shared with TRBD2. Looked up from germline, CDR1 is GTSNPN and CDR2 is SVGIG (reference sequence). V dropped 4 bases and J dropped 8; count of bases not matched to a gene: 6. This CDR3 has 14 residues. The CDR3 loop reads CAWTSGGALDEQFF. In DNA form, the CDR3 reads TGTGCCTGGACTAGCGGGGGGGCTTTGGATGAGCAGTTCTTC.

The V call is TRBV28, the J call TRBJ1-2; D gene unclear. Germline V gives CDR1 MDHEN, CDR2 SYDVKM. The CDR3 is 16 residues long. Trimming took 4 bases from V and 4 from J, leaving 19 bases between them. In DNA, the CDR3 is TGTGCCAGCAGTTCAGTCCAGAACGCTTTTCTCTATGGCTACACCTTC. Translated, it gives CASSSVQNAFLYGYTF.

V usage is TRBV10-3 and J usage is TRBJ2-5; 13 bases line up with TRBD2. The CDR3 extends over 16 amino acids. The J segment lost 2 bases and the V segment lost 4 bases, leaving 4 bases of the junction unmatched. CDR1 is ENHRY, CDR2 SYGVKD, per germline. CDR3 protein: CAISGTSGGTQETQYF. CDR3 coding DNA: TGTGCCATCAGTGGGACTAGCGGGGGAACTCAAGAGACCCAGTACTTC.

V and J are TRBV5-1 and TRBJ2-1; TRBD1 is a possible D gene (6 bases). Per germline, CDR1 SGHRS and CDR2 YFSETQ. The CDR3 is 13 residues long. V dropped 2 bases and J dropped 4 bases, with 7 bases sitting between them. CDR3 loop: CASSLGQYNEQFF. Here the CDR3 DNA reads TGCGCCAGCAGCTTAGGACAGTACAATGAGCAGTTCTTC.

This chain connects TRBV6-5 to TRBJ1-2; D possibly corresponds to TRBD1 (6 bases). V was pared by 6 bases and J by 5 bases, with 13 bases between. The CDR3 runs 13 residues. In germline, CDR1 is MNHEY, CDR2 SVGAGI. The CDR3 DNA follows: TGTGCCAGCAGCGCACCGACAGGATATGGCTACACCTTC. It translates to CASSAPTGYGYTF.

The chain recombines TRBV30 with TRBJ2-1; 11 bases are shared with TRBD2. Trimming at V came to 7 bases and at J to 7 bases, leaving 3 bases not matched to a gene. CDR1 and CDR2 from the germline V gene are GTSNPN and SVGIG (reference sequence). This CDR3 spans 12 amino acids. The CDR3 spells CAFSGGANEQFF. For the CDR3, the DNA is TGTGCCTTTAGCGGGGGGGCGAATGAGCAGTTCTTC.

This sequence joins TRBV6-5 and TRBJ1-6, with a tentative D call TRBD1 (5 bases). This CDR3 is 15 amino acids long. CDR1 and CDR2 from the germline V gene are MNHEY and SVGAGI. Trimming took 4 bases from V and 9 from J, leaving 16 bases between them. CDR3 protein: CASSSFAQGSSPLHF. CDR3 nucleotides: TGTGCCAGCAGTTCATTCGCGCAGGGATCTTCACCCCTCCACTTT.

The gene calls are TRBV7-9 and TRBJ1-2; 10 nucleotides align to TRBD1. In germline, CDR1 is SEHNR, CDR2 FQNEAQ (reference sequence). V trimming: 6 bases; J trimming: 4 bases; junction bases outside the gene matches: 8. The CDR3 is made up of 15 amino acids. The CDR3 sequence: CASSPGTGASYGYTF. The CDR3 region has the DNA TGTGCCAGCAGTCCCGGGACAGGGGCTTCCTATGGCTACACCTTC.